This TCR beta chain was documented in a study of OX40 agonist ivuxolimab in advanced cancers. As for the study in general: Past anti-PD-1, anti-PD-L1 or anti-CTLA-4 therapy was accepted, and 40% to 50% had received some.

Profiled with immunoSEQ multiplex PCR; TCRdb holds only in-frame clones, not every one. The data show about 100,000 clones, roughly 95% seen once. Per the germline V gene, CDR1 is LNHDA and CDR2 is SQIVND (reference sequence). The length of the CDR3 is 13 residues. V was trimmed by 8 bases and J by 2 bases, leaving 10 bases between them. The TCR comes from an adult with an advanced solid tumor such as melanoma, head and neck, liver or kidney cancer. The chain links TRBV19 to TRBJ1-3, with D hard to call. The sample was CD4+ or CD8+ T cells sorted from blood, taken in a trial of the OX40 agonist ivuxolimab. Written as DNA, the CDR3 is TGTGCCAGTGGGTCGCATCCTGGAAACACCATATATTTT. It specifies CASGSHPGNTIYF.